This is a list of T cell receptor beta chains from one sample in a study of shared clonotypes between healthy human individuals. Assay: immunoSEQ multiplex PCR; the TCRdb copy retains only in-frame clones and omits some. Of under 2.5 million clones listed, about 90% are singletons. Sequencing was done on a sample of naive CD4+ T cells from PBMCs. The source of these receptors is a man between 18 and 29 years old in good health. Some clones in this sample may be carry-over from other donors' samples. Both conserved end residues are part of each CDR3. D genes are given only for firm matches. The size entry is marked missing in some rows and otherwise reads once, few, many or a size class.

CDR3nt,CDR3aa,j_gene,d_gene,abundance,v_gene
TGTGCCAGCAGCTTAGCAGGGGCGGATACGCAGTATTTT,CASSLAGADTQYF,TRBJ2-3,-,-,TRBV11-2
TGCGCCAGCAGCTCACGTGGGGATCTTGGTGCAGATACGCAGTATTTT,CASSSRGDLGADTQYF,TRBJ2-3,-,-,TRBV5-1
TGTGCCAGCAGTCCCCGTGGGAGGGTGGGCTCGCCCCAGCATTTT,CASSPRGRVGSPQHF,TRBJ1-5,-,few,TRBV28
TGTGCCAGCAGTTCATCGGGGTACGTCAAAAACATTCAGTACTTC,CASSSSGYVKNIQYF,TRBJ2-4,-,-,TRBV6-4
TGTGCCACTCCCGAGATAGGGAGCAGAGCCTACGAGCAGTACTTC,CATPEIGSRAYEQYF,TRBJ2-7,-,once,TRBV25-1
TGTGCCAGCAGCCGAGCCAGCGGGAGGGCCTGGGAGACCCAGTACTTC,CASSRASGRAWETQYF,TRBJ2-5,TRBD2,-,TRBV7-2
TGTGCCTGGAGTGCTTGGCAGGGGTTTTCTGGGGCCAACGTCCTGGCTTTC,CAWSAWQGFSGANVLAF,TRBJ2-6,-,once,TRBV30
TGTGCCAGTAGAACACATCCGGGTTACACAGATACGCAGTATTTT,CASRTHPGYTDTQYF,TRBJ2-3,-,-,TRBV19
TGCGCCAGCAGCCAAGATAGAGCAGGGGGCACGGGAAACACCATATATTTT,CASSQDRAGGTGNTIYF,TRBJ1-3,TRBD1,once,TRBV4-3
TGTGCCACCAGCAGAGTTAAAGTGGAGACCCAGTACTTC,CATSRVKVETQYF,TRBJ2-5,-,-,TRBV15
TGTGCCAGCAGCTTCCCAGGGATGCGGGAGACCCAGTACTTC,CASSFPGMRETQYF,TRBJ2-5,-,-,TRBV7-9
TGTGCCAGCTCTCCACCGGGACAGGGTTATCAGCCCCAGCATTTT,CASSPPGQGYQPQHF,TRBJ1-5,TRBD1,-,TRBV18
TGTGCCAGCAGTAATAATAGGCCCGGGGAGCTGTTTTTT,CASSNNRPGELFF,TRBJ2-2,-,-,TRBV28
TGTGCCAGCAGTCGGAGCGGGAGTGGTTGGGATACGCAGTATTTT,CASSRSGSGWDTQYF,TRBJ2-3,TRBD2,-,TRBV6-5
TGTGCCAGCAGGCTACAGGGACTAGACGAGCAGTACTTC,CASRLQGLDEQYF,TRBJ2-7,TRBD2,-,TRBV6-5
TGTGCCAGCAGCCAAGAGGGACAGAACTCCTACGAGCAGTACTTC,CASSQEGQNSYEQYF,TRBJ2-7,TRBD1,-,TRBV4-2
TGCGCCAGCAGCCACTCCCCTAAGCGGGAGGCACCCTACGAGCAGTACTTC,CASSHSPKREAPYEQYF,TRBJ2-7,TRBD2,-,TRBV5-1
TGTGCCTGGAGCCGGACAGTATTCACTGAAGCTTTCTTT,CAWSRTVFTEAFF,TRBJ1-1,-,few,TRBV30
TGTGCCAGCAGCCCGAATCCGGGGGCGAGAGACACTGAAGCTTTCTTT,CASSPNPGARDTEAFF,TRBJ1-1,-,-,TRBV5-5
TGTGCCAGCAGCTTGAGGACTAGCGGCTACAATGAGCAGTTCTTC,CASSLRTSGYNEQFF,TRBJ2-1,TRBD2,-,TRBV5-6
TGTGCCAGCAGCCAAGACAGGGGACGTGAAAAACTGTTTTTT,CASSQDRGREKLFF,TRBJ1-4,TRBD1,-,TRBV7-2
TGTGCCAGCAAGATGGGGCTCCCCTACGAGCAGTACTTC,CASKMGLPYEQYF,TRBJ2-7,-,-,TRBV2
TGTGCCAGCAGCCCAAGATACTGGACCGTGACCACAGATACGCAGTATTTT,CASSPRYWTVTTDTQYF,TRBJ2-3,-,-,TRBV7-2
TGTGCCAGCAGCTTTCGACAGGGGGATTCTTTCTTT,CASSFRQGDSFF,TRBJ1-1,TRBD1,once,TRBV5-6
TGTGCCAGCAGCGTAGGTCCTAGCGGGAGGGAGACCCAGTACTTC,CASSVGPSGRETQYF,TRBJ2-5,TRBD2,-,TRBV9
TGTGCCAGCTCACCACGGACAGGGCCTAATGAAAAACTGTTTTTT,CASSPRTGPNEKLFF,TRBJ1-4,TRBD1,-,TRBV18
TGTGCCAGCAGCTTGAATCCCTCCTACGAGCAGTACTTC,CASSLNPSYEQYF,TRBJ2-7,-,-,TRBV5-8
TGTGGACTGGGGCCTCGGACTGAAGCTTTCTTT,CGLGPRTEAFF,TRBJ1-1,-,few,TRBV30
TGTGCCTGGAGTTTGGGCAAGGACACTGAAGCTTTCTTT,CAWSLGKDTEAFF,TRBJ1-1,-,-,TRBV30
TGTGCCAGCAGCTTAGAGGCCAAGCGGGAGGCCTCTCACGAGCAGTACTTC,CASSLEAKREASHEQYF,TRBJ2-7,TRBD2,-,TRBV7-9
TGTGCCAGCAGCTTAAGGGCCGCTGGGGGCTATGGCTACACCTTC,CASSLRAAGGYGYTF,TRBJ1-2,-,-,TRBV7-8
TGTGCCAGCAGCTTGGGACCTCCTGGGTCCTACGAGCAGTACTTC,CASSLGPPGSYEQYF,TRBJ2-7,-,once,TRBV5-4
TGTGCCAGCAGCTTAGCCGGGACAGGAAGAAACACCATATATTTT,CASSLAGTGRNTIYF,TRBJ1-3,TRBD1,-,TRBV11-2
TGCGCCAGCAGTCTGACCACGGGACAGGGCCACTCTGGAAACACCATATATTTT,CASSLTTGQGHSGNTIYF,TRBJ1-3,TRBD1,-,TRBV4-1
TGTGCCAGCTCACCACCCGCGGGAGCCACCTACAATGAGCAGTTCTTC,CASSPPAGATYNEQFF,TRBJ2-1,TRBD2,-,TRBV18
TGCGCCAGCAGCGGGGAAGGAGGGCGGGGTGAAAAACTGTTTTTT,CASSGEGGRGEKLFF,TRBJ1-4,-,-,TRBV5-1
TGCGCCAGCAGCTTCCAGGAATTCACAGATACGCAGTATTTT,CASSFQEFTDTQYF,TRBJ2-3,-,-,TRBV5-1
TGTGCCAGCAGTCCCCGGAACTCTGGGGCCAACGTCCTGACTTTC,CASSPRNSGANVLTF,TRBJ2-6,-,-,TRBV28
TGTGCCAGCAGTTTCTCCAGCGGAGAGATTTACAATGAGCAGTTCTTC,CASSFSSGEIYNEQFF,TRBJ2-1,-,-,TRBV27
TGTGCCAGCAGCTTAGGTGCAGATGAGCAGTTCTTC,CASSLGADEQFF,TRBJ2-1,-,-,TRBV7-6
TGTGCCAGCAGCCCCACAGGGGGCTCCTACGAGCAGTACTTC,CASSPTGGSYEQYF,TRBJ2-7,TRBD1,once,TRBV7-3
TGCGCCAGCAGCCCTGGGGGGTGGAGCACTGAAGCTTTCTTT,CASSPGGWSTEAFF,TRBJ1-1,-,-,TRBV5-1
TGTGCCAGTAGTTTGACCGGTCGGCTAGCGGAGGCCTACGAGCAGTACTTC,CASSLTGRLAEAYEQYF,TRBJ2-7,TRBD2,-,TRBV19
TGTGCCAGCAGCGTAGGAACAGGGGGAACAGATACGCAGTATTTT,CASSVGTGGTDTQYF,TRBJ2-3,TRBD1,-,TRBV9
TGTGCCACCAGCAGAGAGGTTAGCTACCAAGAGACCCAGTACTTC,CATSREVSYQETQYF,TRBJ2-5,-,-,TRBV15
TGCGCCAGCAGCCAACAGGGGCGAGGTGGTGAGACCCAGTACTTC,CASSQQGRGGETQYF,TRBJ2-5,-,-,TRBV4-1
TGTGCCAGCATGAAGACAGGGGGCCTAGATACGCAGTATTTT,CASMKTGGLDTQYF,TRBJ2-3,TRBD1,once,TRBV6-1
TGCGCCAGCAGCTCCCTTGGGCTCGGGATGGAGACCCAGTACTTC,CASSSLGLGMETQYF,TRBJ2-5,-,-,TRBV4-1
TGTGCCAGTAGGGACGACGGCACAGATACGCAGTATTTT,CASRDDGTDTQYF,TRBJ2-3,-,-,TRBV6-5
TGTGCCAGCAGTGAAGCGTCGTACGAGCGGGTCTACGAGCAGTACTTC,CASSEASYERVYEQYF,TRBJ2-7,-,-,TRBV6-1
TGCGCCAGCAGCTTGGAGGACAGAATTAACTACGAGCAGTACTTC,CASSLEDRINYEQYF,TRBJ2-7,-,-,TRBV5-1
TGTGCCAGCAGTTCCCTAGGACTAGCGGGAGATCGCGAGCAGTACTTC,CASSSLGLAGDREQYF,TRBJ2-7,TRBD2,-,TRBV27
TGTGCCAGCAGTTACCCCCCCCCACAGGGCTCCTACGAGCAGTACTTC,CASSYPPPQGSYEQYF,TRBJ2-7,-,-,TRBV6-9
TGTGCCAGCAGTTTAGGGATGAACACTGAAGCTTTCTTT,CASSLGMNTEAFF,TRBJ1-1,-,-,TRBV28
TGTGCCAGCAGCTTACACGGAGGCGCGGTCTATAATTCACCCCTCCACTTT,CASSLHGGAVYNSPLHF,TRBJ1-6,-,-,TRBV7-9
TGTGCCAGCGGCCAAGTCCAGGGGAATCACGAGCAGTACTTC,CASGQVQGNHEQYF,TRBJ2-7,-,-,TRBV28
TGTGCCAGCTCCCAGCAGGCCCCGAACACCGGGGAGCTGTTTTTT,CASSQQAPNTGELFF,TRBJ2-2,-,-,TRBV6-1